A selection of T cell receptor beta chains follows, all from one sample in a study of T cells in Graves' hyperthyroidism and ophthalmopathy. TCRdb itself ran the multiplex PCR reads through MiXCR, one entry per CDR3 protein. The data hold about 660,000 distinct CDR3 sequences, with about 45% observed a single time. Sequences were obtained from peripheral blood or thyroid tissue (not recorded which). The receptors stem from an adult man with Graves' disease, either hyperthyroidism or ophthalmopathy (not recorded which). Each CDR3 is given with its conserved first and last residue. A D gene is named only where the DNA matches it firmly. A row's size may be missing; if present it is once, few, many or a size class.

J gene	clone size	V gene	D gene	CDR3 protein	CDR3 DNA
TRBJ1-5	-	TRBV5-5	-	CASSPWGGFDSNQPQHF	TGTGCCAGCAGCCCCTGGGGGGGGTTTGATAGCAATCAGCCCCAGCATTTT
TRBJ2-5	-	TRBV12-3/TRBV12-4	TRBD2	CASRPYGGSGGGRQETQYF	TGTGCCAGCAGACCCTACGGTGGTAGCGGGGGGGGGAGACAAGAGACCCAGTACTTC
TRBJ1-5	few	TRBV6-5	-	CASRSGGSQPQHF	TGTGCCAGCAGGTCGGGGGGGTCACAGCCCCAGCATTTT
TRBJ1-1	-	TRBV5-1	-	CASSVGVMNTEAFF	TGCGCCAGCAGCGTTGGGGTGATGAACACTGAAGCTTTCTTT
TRBJ2-5	-	TRBV9	-	CASSVDGRGGGTQYF	TGTGCCAGCAGCGTAGATGGGCGCGGGGGCGGGACCCAGTACTTC
TRBJ1-1	few	TRBV7-9	-	CASSRSRAGTEAFF	TGTGCCAGCAGCCGAAGTCGAGCCGGGACTGAAGCTTTCTTT
TRBJ1-5	-	TRBV10-3	-	CAIRPGMNSNQPQHF	TGTGCCATCAGACCCGGGATGAATAGCAATCAGCCCCAGCATTTT
TRBJ2-7	few	TRBV19	TRBD2	CASSRGSGRPGTYEQYF	TGTGCCAGTAGTAGGGGTAGCGGGAGGCCAGGGACCTACGAGCAGTACTTC
TRBJ1-6	many	TRBV2	-	CATSGSSNTLHF	TGTGCCACCTCGGGAAGCTCGAATACCCTCCACTTT
TRBJ1-3	-	TRBV7-6	-	CASSLGTGPSSGNTIYF	TGTGCCAGCAGCTTAGGTACAGGACCAAGCTCTGGAAACACCATATATTTT
TRBJ2-6	many	TRBV19	-	CASSIAPSGANVLTF	TGTGCCAGTAGTATAGCCCCCTCTGGGGCCAACGTCCTGACTTTC
TRBJ1-2	-	TRBV12-3/TRBV12-4	-	CASRTTALYGYTF	TGTGCCAGCAGGACGACAGCATTATATGGCTACACCTTC
TRBJ1-5	-	TRBV11-2	-	CASSLEGFGNRPQHF	TGTGCCAGCAGCTTAGAAGGGTTCGGCAATCGGCCCCAGCATTTT
TRBJ1-1	few	TRBV7-9	-	CASSLSRGFTEAFF	TGTGCCAGCAGCCTCAGCAGGGGTTTCACTGAAGCTTTCTTT
TRBJ2-7	many	TRBV7-8	TRBD2	CASSYTSGRAYEQYF	TGTGCCAGCAGCTACACTAGCGGGAGGGCTTACGAGCAGTACTTC
TRBJ1-1	-	TRBV15	-	CATSSGAANTEAFF	TGTGCCACCAGCAGTGGGGCGGCCAACACTGAAGCTTTCTTT
TRBJ1-2	-	TRBV19	-	CASIQASEPPDYGYTF	TGTGCCAGTATTCAGGCATCAGAGCCCCCCGACTATGGCTACACCTTC
TRBJ1-5	few	TRBV2	TRBD1	CASTGESNQPQHF	TGTGCCAGTACAGGGGAAAGCAATCAGCCCCAGCATTTT
TRBJ2-5	-	TRBV25-1	-	CASLGPGGQETQYF	TGTGCCAGCTTAGGACCTGGGGGACAAGAGACCCAGTACTTC
TRBJ2-7	many	TRBV25-1	-	CASSEGAGPYEQYF	TGTGCCAGCAGTGAAGGGGCGGGTCCCTACGAGCAGTACTTC
TRBJ2-7	-	TRBV20-1	-	CSAKGRGEPYEQYF	TGCAGTGCTAAGGGGCGGGGCGAGCCCTACGAGCAGTACTTC
TRBJ1-2	-	TRBV4-1	TRBD1	CASSAGGDGYTF	TGCGCCAGCAGCGCAGGGGGAGACGGCTACACCTTC
TRBJ1-1	many	TRBV7-9	TRBD1	CASSSLTGANTEAFF	TGTGCCAGCAGTTCCCTGACAGGGGCGAACACTGAAGCTTTCTTT
TRBJ1-5	-	TRBV7-2	-	CATDQGGNQPQHF	TGTGCCACCGATCAAGGGGGCAATCAGCCCCAGCATTTT
TRBJ1-3	many	TRBV11-2	-	CASSLNRNSGNTIYF	TGTGCCAGCAGCTTGAACAGGAACTCTGGAAACACCATATATTTT
TRBJ1-1	-	TRBV7-9	-	CASSLNAGVTEAFF	TGTGCCAGCAGCTTAAACGCTGGGGTCACTGAAGCTTTCTTT